Shown below are 7 T cell receptor beta chains from a single sample sequenced in a study of T cells in Graves' hyperthyroidism and ophthalmopathy. Amplification targeted TCR beta CDR3 regions from RNA transcripts. The primer set for the first-round RT-PCR of the TCR CDR3 was HTBI. TCRdb re-called the multiplex PCR reads through MiXCR, storing one row per CDR3 protein. This table holds 350,000 to 400,000 distinct CDR3 sequences, about 15% found once. Material: blood. These receptors were obtained from a woman in her thirties with Graves' hyperthyroidism.

This clonotype was observed at least ten times. The V call is TRBV12-5, the J call TRBJ2-1; D tentatively reads TRBD1 or TRBD2 (5 bases each). Germline V gene data show CDR1 as LGHNT and CDR2 as FRNRAP. The CDR3 contains 16 residues. V was cut by 0 bases and J by 4 bases, with 13 bases left in between. CDR3: CASGLVRWGRYNEQFF. The CDR3 DNA reads TGTGCTAGTGGTTTGGTACGATGGGGACGGTACAATGAGCAGTTCTTC.

Many counts were recorded for this clonotype. The V call is TRBV11-2, the J call TRBJ2-7, with D maybe TRBD2 (5 bases). The CDR3 extends over 13 amino acids. The germline gives CDR1 SGHAT, CDR2 FQNNGV. Trimming left V 5 bases short and J 4 bases short, with 12 bases between. This chain's CDR3 is CASSPQRGYEQYF. The CDR3 region has the DNA TGTGCCAGCAGCCCACAACGGGGTTACGAGCAGTACTTC.

This clonotype was detected many times. The genes are TRBV29-1 and TRBJ2-7; D unresolved. Germline CDR1 and CDR2: SQVTM and ANQGSEA. This CDR3 spans 13 amino acids. Deletions cut 3 bases from V and 0 bases from J, with 9 bases between. The CDR3 sequence is CSVELFNSYEQYF. CDR3 nucleotides: TGCAGCGTTGAGCTCTTCAACTCCTACGAGCAGTACTTC.

The sample holds a few counts of this clonotype. This chain joins TRBV7-6 and TRBJ2-3; TRBD2 aligns across 15 bases. Trimming took 4 bases from V and 5 from J; bases not matched to a gene: 7. Germline V CDR1 and CDR2: SGHVS, FNYEAQ. CDR3 length equals 17 residues. The CDR3 protein is CASSSGLAGGRIDTQYF. CDR3 DNA: TGTGCCAGCAGCTCTGGACTAGCGGGAGGGCGGATAGATACGCAGTATTTT.

The chain recombines TRBV24-1 with TRBJ2-2; the match to TRBD1 covers 9 bases. Germline trimming cut 4 bases from V and 4 bases from J; bases unmatched to any gene: 9. The CDR3 consists of 17 residues. Germline V gene sequence: CDR1 KGHDR, CDR2 SFDVKD. This CDR3 is CATSDRDRAFFTGELFF. In nucleotides, the CDR3 is TGTGCCACCAGTGACCGGGACAGGGCTTTTTTCACCGGGGAGCTGTTTTTT.

This clonotype appeared a few times. The V gene is TRBV19, the J gene TRBJ2-1, with a possible D match to TRBD2 (6 bases). There are 14 residues in the CDR3. V was cut by 4 bases and J by 2 bases, with 9 bases left in between. Germline V gene data show CDR1 as LNHDA and CDR2 as SQIVND (reference sequence). The CDR3 is CASSTRETYNEQFF. In nucleotides, the CDR3 is TGTGCCAGTAGTACCCGGGAGACCTACAATGAGCAGTTCTTC. The complete variable domain, with remaining parts taken from reference TRBV19 and TRBJ2-1, reads DGGITQSPKYLFRKEGQNVTLSCEQNLNHDAMYWYRQDPGQGLRLIYYSQIVNDFQKGDIAEGYSVSREKKESFPLTVTSAQKNPTAFYLCASSTRETYNEQFFGPGTRLTVL.

This clonotype has a handful of counts. V usage is TRBV2 and J usage is TRBJ2-7; D is ambiguous. The CDR3 runs to 12 residues. Germline V lookup: CDR1 SNHLY, CDR2 FYNNEI. With 0 bases removed from V and 9 bases from J, the gap between germline ends came to 9 bases. CDR3 sequence reads: CASSEALYTQYF. CDR3 DNA sequence: TGTGCCAGCAGTGAAGCCTTATACACGCAGTACTTC.